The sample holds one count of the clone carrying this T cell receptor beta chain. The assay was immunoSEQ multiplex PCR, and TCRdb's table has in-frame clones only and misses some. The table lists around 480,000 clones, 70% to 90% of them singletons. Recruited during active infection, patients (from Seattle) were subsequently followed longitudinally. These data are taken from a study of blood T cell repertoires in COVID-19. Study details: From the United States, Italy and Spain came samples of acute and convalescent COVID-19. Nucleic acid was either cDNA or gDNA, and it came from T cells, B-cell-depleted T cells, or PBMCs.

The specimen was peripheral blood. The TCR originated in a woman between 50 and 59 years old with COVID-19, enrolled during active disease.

This chain's CDR3 is CASSFRGMEATDTQYF. The CDR3, as DNA: TGTGCCAGCAGTTTCCGGGGGATGGAAGCCACAGATACGCAGTATTTT. The chain recombines TRBV28 with TRBJ2-3, with D perhaps TRBD2 (6 bases). The CDR3 is 16 residues long. Germline V gives CDR1 MDHEN, CDR2 SYDVKM. V was cut by 3 bases and J by 2 bases, with 15 bases left in between.